These 2 T cell receptor beta chains originate from one sample sequenced in a study of CD8+ T cells in alopecia areata. Regarding treatment: oral pan-JAK inhibitor, 5-10 mg twice daily. RNA, once extracted, was reverse transcribed into cDNA for use as the sequencing template. Clones were read by immunoSEQ multiplex PCR, and TCRdb kept only the in-frame ones, dropping some. The profile covers about 190,000 clones, with roughly 60% appearing a single time and 0.95% to 1.1% taken by the ten largest. The sequences come from CD4+ T cells sorted from blood, collected at week 24, from a patient treated with tofacitinib. These receptors came from a human donor with alopecia areata.

The rearrangement links TRBV30 to TRBJ1-2; the match to TRBD1 covers 8 bases. V lost 0 bases and J lost 8; bases outside the gene matches: 8. Germline lookup yields CDR1 GTSNPN and CDR2 SVGIG (reference sequence). The CDR3 sequence is 14 residues long. CDR3 nucleotide sequence: TGTGCCTGGAGTGTAACGCAGGGGGCCGGGGGCTACACCTTC. It codes for CAWSVTQGAGGYTF.

There are a few counts of this clone. Other DNA sequences of this sample code for an identical CDR3. The chain is built from TRBV30 and TRBJ1-5; D possibly corresponds to TRBD1 (5 bases). CDR3 size: 12 residues. V lost 4 bases to trimming and J lost 5 bases, with 9 bases between them. CDR1 and CDR2 from the germline V gene are GTSNPN and SVGIG (reference sequence). The CDR3 coding sequence is TGTGCCTGGAATAGGGGAGATCAGCCCCAGCATTTT. It translates to CAWNRGDQPQHF.